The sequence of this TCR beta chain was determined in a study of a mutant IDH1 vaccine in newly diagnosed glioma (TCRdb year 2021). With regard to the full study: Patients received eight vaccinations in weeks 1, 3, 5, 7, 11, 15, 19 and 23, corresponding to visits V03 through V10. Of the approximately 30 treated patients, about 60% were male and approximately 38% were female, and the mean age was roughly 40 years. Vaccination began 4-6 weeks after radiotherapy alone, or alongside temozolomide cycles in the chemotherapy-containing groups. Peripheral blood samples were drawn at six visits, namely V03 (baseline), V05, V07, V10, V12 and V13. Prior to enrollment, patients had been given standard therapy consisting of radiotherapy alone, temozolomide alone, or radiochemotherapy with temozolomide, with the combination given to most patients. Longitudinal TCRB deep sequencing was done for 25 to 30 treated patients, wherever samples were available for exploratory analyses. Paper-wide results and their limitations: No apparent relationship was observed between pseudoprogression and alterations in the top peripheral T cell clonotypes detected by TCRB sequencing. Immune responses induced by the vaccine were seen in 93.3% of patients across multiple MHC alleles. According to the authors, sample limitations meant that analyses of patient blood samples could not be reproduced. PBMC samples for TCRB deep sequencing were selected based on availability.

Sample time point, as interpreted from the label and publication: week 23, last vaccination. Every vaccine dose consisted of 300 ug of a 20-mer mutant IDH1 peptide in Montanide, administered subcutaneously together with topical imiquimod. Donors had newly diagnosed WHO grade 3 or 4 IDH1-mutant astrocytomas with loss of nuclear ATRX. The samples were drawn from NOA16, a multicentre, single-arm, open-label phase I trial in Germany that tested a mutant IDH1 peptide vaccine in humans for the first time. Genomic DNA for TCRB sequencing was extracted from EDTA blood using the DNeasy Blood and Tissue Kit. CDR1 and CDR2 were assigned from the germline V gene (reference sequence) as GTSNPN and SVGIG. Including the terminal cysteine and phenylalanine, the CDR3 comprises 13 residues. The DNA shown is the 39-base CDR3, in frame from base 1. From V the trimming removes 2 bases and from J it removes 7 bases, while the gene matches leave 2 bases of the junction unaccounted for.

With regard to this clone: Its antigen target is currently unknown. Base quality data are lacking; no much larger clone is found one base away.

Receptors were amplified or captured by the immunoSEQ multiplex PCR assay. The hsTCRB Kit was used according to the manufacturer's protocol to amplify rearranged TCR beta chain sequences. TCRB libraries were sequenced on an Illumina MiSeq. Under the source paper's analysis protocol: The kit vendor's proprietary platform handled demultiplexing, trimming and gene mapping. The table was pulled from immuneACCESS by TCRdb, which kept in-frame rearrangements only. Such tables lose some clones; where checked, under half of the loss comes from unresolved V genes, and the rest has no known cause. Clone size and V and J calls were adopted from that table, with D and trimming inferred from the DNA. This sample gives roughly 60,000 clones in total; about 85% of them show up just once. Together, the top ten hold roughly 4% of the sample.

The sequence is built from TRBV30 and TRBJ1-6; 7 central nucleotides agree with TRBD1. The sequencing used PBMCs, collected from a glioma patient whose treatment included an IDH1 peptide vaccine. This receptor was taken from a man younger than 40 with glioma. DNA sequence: TGTGCCTGGAGTAGGGACAGCAATTCACCCCTCCACTTT. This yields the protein CAWSRDSNSPLHF.